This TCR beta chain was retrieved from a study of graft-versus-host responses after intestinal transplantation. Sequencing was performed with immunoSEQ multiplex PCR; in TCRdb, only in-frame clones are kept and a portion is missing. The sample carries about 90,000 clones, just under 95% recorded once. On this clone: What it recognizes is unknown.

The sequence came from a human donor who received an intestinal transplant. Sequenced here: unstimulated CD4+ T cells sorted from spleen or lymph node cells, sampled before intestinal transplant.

As DNA, the CDR3 is TGTGCCAGTAGTAGCTCACAGGGAGGCAATCAGCCCCAGCATTTT. As protein: CASSSSQGGNQPQHF. The V and J genes are TRBV19 and TRBJ1-5, with D maybe TRBD1 (6 bases). The CDR3 covers 15 residues. CDR1 LNHDA and CDR2 SQIVND come from the germline V gene (reference sequence). The V end was cut by 4 bases, the J end by 2 bases, with 12 bases between.